This T cell receptor (beta chain) was captured in a study of shared clonotypes between healthy human individuals. The table lists this clone with a count of one. Its antigen is still unknown. Trimming left V 8 bases short and J 6 bases short, with 10 bases between. The germline V gene has CDR1 WNHNN and CDR2 SYGVQD (reference sequence). CDR3 length: 12 amino acids. The assay was immunoSEQ multiplex PCR, and TCRdb's table has in-frame clones only and misses some. The sample yields about 800,000 clones, around 96% seen once. Findings and caveats of the study: Non-shared clonotypes had lower generation probabilities than those shared by all four donors.

Naive CD8 cells lacked CD45RO, underwent positive selection for CCR7 and left out terminally differentiated effector memory CD45RA+ cells. Sequences were obtained from naive CD8+ T cells sorted from blood. This TCR came from a young man in good health. J is TRBJ2-2 and V is TRBV10-1; the D is unclear. The CDR3 reads CASGRLPGELFF. The CDR3 nucleotides are TGCGCCAGCGGGCGTTTACCCGGGGAGCTGTTTTTT.